The 10 T cell receptor beta chains given below trace back to one sample, sequenced in a study of identical twins. Using its own MiXCR run on the 5' RACE reads, TCRdb lists one record per CDR3 protein. The table includes 410,000 or so distinct CDR3 sequences, around 18% detected once. The sample comprised naive T cells sorted from blood. The receptors come from a man over 45 in good health.

This clonotype was counted only a few times. CDR3 DNA sequence: TGTGCCAGCAGTCTCACCCTTCTCAACGAGCAGTACTTC. Translated, it gives CASSLTLLNEQYF. The chain recombines TRBV12-3 or TRBV12-4 with TRBJ2-7; D gene ambiguous. Trimming shortened V by 5 bases and J by 5 bases, and 13 bases separated the two germline ends. The CDR3 is made up of 13 amino acids.

This clonotype turned up a few times. The J gene is TRBJ1-2, the V gene TRBV11-2; weak D call: TRBD1 (5 bases). CDR1 is SGHAT and CDR2 is FQNNGV in the germline V gene. The CDR3 extends over 12 amino acids. The V gene lost 2 bases and the J gene lost 8 bases, with 9 bases spanning the gap. The CDR3 nucleotides are TGTGCCAGCAGCTTACCAGGGAAGGGCTACACCTTC. As protein: CASSLPGKGYTF.

This clonotype was detected many times. This chain joins TRBV20-1 and TRBJ2-2; TRBD1 matches at 11 bases. The CDR3 contains 16 residues. J gave up 7 bases and V 0 bases, and 7 bases lay outside the gene matches. The V gene's germline CDR1 is DFQATT and CDR2 SNEGSKA (reference sequence). The CDR3 reads CSARDPRTGGFGELFF. The DNA of the CDR3 is TGCAGTGCTAGAGATCCAAGGACAGGGGGCTTCGGGGAGCTGTTTTTT.

The J gene is TRBJ1-2, the V gene TRBV7-9; tentative D call: TRBD1 (5 bases). V lost 4 bases to trimming and J lost 4 bases, with 10 bases between them. Germline V gene data show CDR1 as SEHNR and CDR2 as FQNEAQ (reference sequence). The CDR3 sequence is 13 residues long. The CDR3, as DNA: TGTGCCAGCAGCTATCTCGACAGCTATGGCTACACCTTC. Amino acid sequence: CASSYLDSYGYTF.

This clonotype was detected a few times. J is TRBJ2-1 and V is TRBV4-2; D may be TRBD1 or TRBD2 (5 bases each). V gave up 0 bases and J gave up 4 bases, with 13 bases separating them. The germline V gene encodes CDR1 LGHNA and CDR2 YNFKEQ. CDR3 length: 16 residues. This CDR3 reads CASSQDYGTLYNEQFF. Written as DNA, the CDR3 is TGTGCCAGCAGCCAAGATTACGGGACGCTATACAATGAGCAGTTCTTC.

This clonotype was seen repeatedly, ten times or more. The chain recombines TRBV18 with TRBJ2-5, with TRBD1 as a possible D gene (6 bases). This CDR3 is built from 18 residues. V was trimmed by 3 bases and J by 0 bases, leaving 20 bases between them. The germline V gene has CDR1 KGHSH and CDR2 LQKENI. CDR3 sequence reads: CASSPLAIGTPNQETQYF. In DNA form, the CDR3 reads TGTGCCAGCTCACCGCTTGCTATCGGGACACCCAACCAAGAGACCCAGTACTTC.

In its sample, this clonotype was seen a few times. The chain combines TRBV6-5 with TRBJ1-6; 9 nucleotides line up with TRBD1. V lost 4 bases to trimming and J lost 4 bases; unmatched junction nucleotides: 11. The CDR3 runs to 18 residues. CDR1 MNHEY and CDR2 SVGAGI come from the germline V gene. CDR3 DNA sequence: TGTGCCAGCAGTTGGAGGGCGACAGGGGGGGGTTATAATTCACCCCTCCACTTT. It yields the protein CASSWRATGGGYNSPLHF.

The chain has TRBV6-5 and TRBJ2-7; no firm D call. V lost 2 bases and J 3 bases, leaving 8 bases between the germline ends. Germline V lookup: CDR1 MNHEY, CDR2 SVGAGI. This CDR3 region has 13 residues. The CDR3: CASSYGGIYEQYF. In DNA, the CDR3 is TGTGCCAGCAGTTACGGCGGAATCTACGAGCAGTACTTC.

The chain recombines TRBV3-1 with TRBJ1-2; 8 bases are shared with TRBD1. V was pared by 6 bases and J by 0 bases, with 6 bases of the junction left unmatched. CDR1 is LGHDT and CDR2 is YNNKEL in the germline V gene (reference sequence). CDR3 size: 15 residues. CDR3 nucleotides: TGTGCCAGCAGGCCCAGGGGGCCCACTAACTATGGCTACACCTTC. Translated, it gives CASRPRGPTNYGYTF.

The rearrangement links TRBV6-5 to TRBJ2-2; D is unclear. The V end was cut by 0 bases, the J end by 1 base, with 12 bases between. Germline CDR1 MNHEY, CDR2 SVGAGI. This CDR3 comprises 17 residues. CDR3 loop: CASSYSVAGKNTGELFF. CDR3 sequence (DNA): TGTGCCAGCAGTTACTCGGTGGCAGGAAAGAACACCGGGGAGCTGTTTTTT.